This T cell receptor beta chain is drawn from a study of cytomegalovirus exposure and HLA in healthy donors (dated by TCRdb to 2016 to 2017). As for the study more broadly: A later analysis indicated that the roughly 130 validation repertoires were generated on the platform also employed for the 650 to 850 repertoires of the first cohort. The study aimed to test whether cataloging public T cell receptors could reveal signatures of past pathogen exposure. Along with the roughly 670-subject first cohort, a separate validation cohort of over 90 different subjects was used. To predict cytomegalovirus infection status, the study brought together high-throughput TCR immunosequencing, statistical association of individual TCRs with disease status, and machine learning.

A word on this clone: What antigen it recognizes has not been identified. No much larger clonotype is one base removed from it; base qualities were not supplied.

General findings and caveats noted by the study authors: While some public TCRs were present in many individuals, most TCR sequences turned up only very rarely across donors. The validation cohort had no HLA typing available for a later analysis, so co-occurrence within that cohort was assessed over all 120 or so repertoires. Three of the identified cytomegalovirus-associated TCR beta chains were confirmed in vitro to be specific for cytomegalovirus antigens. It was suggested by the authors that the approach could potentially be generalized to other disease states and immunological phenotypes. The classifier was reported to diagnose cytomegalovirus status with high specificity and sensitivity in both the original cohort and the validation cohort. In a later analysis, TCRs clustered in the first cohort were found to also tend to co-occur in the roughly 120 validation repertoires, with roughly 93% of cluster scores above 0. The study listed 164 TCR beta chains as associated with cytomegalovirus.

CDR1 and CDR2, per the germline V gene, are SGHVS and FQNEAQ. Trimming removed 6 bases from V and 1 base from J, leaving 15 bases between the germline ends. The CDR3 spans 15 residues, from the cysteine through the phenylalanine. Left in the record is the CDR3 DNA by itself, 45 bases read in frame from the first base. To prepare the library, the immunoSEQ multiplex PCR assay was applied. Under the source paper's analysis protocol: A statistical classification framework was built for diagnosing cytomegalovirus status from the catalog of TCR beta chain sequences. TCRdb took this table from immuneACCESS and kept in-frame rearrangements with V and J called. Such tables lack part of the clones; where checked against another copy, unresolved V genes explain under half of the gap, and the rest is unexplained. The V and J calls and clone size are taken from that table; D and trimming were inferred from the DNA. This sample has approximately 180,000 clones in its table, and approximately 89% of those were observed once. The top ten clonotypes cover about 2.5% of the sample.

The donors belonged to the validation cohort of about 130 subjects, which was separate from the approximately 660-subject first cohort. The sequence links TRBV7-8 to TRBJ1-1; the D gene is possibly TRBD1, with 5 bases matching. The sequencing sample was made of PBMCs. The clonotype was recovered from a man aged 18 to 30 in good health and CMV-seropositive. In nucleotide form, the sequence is TGTGCCAGCAGGTCTAGACGGGGGGGGAACACTGAAGCTTTCTTT. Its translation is CASRSRRGGNTEAFF.